The TCR beta chain under discussion was sequenced for a study of shared clonotypes between healthy human individuals. In the case of this clone: A much larger clone differs from this one at a single base, so this may be a read error.

Donors, without exception, were Caucasian adults residing in Nashville, Tennessee. With unsorted samples, genomic DNA was obtained from approximately 96 million PBMCs. Every immunoSEQ plate was one replicate of a subset's evenly spread DNA. Every unsorted PBMC PCR replicate was loaded with roughly 0.3 ug DNA, tens of thousands of T cell genomes. Sequencing was performed with immunoSEQ multiplex PCR; in TCRdb, only in-frame clones are kept and a portion is missing. In the table there are approximately 470,000 clones, 81% of which are singletons. Sequencing was performed on PBMCs. The receptor was isolated from a woman between 40 and 50 years old in good health. Some clones in this sample may be carry-over from other donors' samples.

This CDR3 is CASSGRYTNNSPLHF. The DNA of the CDR3 is TGTGCCAGCAGTGGCCGGTACACTAATAATTCACCCCTCCACTTT. This chain uses TRBV27 with TRBJ1-6; D ambiguous. Germline CDR1 reads MNHEY; CDR2 reads SMNVEV (reference sequence). Trimming took 5 bases from V and 5 from J, leaving 13 bases between them. The CDR3 runs 15 residues.